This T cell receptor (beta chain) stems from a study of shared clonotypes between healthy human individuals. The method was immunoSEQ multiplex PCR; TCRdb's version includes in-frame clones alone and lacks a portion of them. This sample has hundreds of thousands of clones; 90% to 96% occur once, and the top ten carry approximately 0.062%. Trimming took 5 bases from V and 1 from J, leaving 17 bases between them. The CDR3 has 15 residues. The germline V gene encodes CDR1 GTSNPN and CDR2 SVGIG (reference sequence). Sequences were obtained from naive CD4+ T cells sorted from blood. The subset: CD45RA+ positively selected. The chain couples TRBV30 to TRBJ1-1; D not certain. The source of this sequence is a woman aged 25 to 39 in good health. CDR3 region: CAWARPGPPNTEAFF. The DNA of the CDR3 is TGTGCCTGGGCCCGACCCGGACCGCCGAACACTGAAGCTTTCTTT.